These T cell receptor beta chains were read from a single sample in a study of T cell repertoires in cytomegalovirus infection. TCRdb reprocessed the reads via MiXCR and lists one record per CDR3 protein. The sample includes some 920,000 distinct CDR3 sequences, around 29% seen only once; the top ten take around an eighth. No antigen has been identified for these receptors. Sample: cultured CD8+ T cells from PBMCs, taken from culture after CMV antigen stimulation. The receptors were sampled from a human donor in good health (CMV status not recorded). Some clones in this sample may be carry-over from other donors' samples. CDR3s include the opening cysteine and the closing phenylalanine or tryptophan. A D gene is named only where the DNA matches it firmly. The listing skips clone size in some rows; elsewhere it reads once, few, many or a size class.

d_gene	abundance	v_gene	j_gene	CDR3aa	CDR3nt
TRBD2	many	TRBV11-2	TRBJ2-1	CASSFPEAGGLNEQFF	TGTGCCAGCAGCTTTCCCGAAGCGGGGGGGCTCAATGAGCAGTTCTTC
-	-	TRBV14	TRBJ2-2	CASSQEMAGPSPNTGELFF	TGTGCCAGCAGCCAAGAAATGGCAGGTCCCTCTCCGAACACCGGGGAGCTGTTTTTT
-	-	TRBV29-1	TRBJ2-1	CSVDLLGEEQFF	TGCAGCGTTGATCTCTTAGGAGAGGAGCAGTTCTTC
-	-	TRBV6-2/TRBV6-3	TRBJ1-2	CASSSGKIGYTF	TGTGCCAGCAGTTCGGGGAAAATCGGCTACACCTTC
-	-	TRBV6-1	TRBJ2-3	CASSLKGGADTQYF	TGTGCCAGCAGTCTGAAGGGGGGGGCAGATACGCAGTATTTT
TRBD1	-	TRBV6-2/TRBV6-3	TRBJ2-7	CARSLMTGYSEQYF	TGTGCCAGGAGTCTAATGACAGGGTACAGCGAGCAGTACTTC
-	few	TRBV11-2	TRBJ1-5	CASRLGGGQPQHF	TGTGCCAGCAGACTTGGGGGGGGACAGCCCCAGCATTTT
-	-	TRBV20-1	TRBJ2-6	CSARESNGANVLTF	TGCAGTGCTAGAGAAAGCAATGGGGCCAACGTCCTGACTTTC
-	-	TRBV9	TRBJ2-5	CASSRRREQETQYF	TGTGCCAGCAGCAGACGGAGGGAACAAGAGACCCAGTACTTC
TRBD2	few	TRBV27	TRBJ2-1	CASSFVSAGGWDNEQFF	TGTGCCAGCAGTTTTGTTTCAGCGGGGGGATGGGACAATGAGCAGTTCTTC
TRBD1	-	TRBV20-1	TRBJ1-4	CSATTGLATNEKLFF	TGCAGTGCTACGACAGGGTTAGCAACTAATGAAAAACTGTTTTTT
-	many	TRBV7-2	TRBJ2-1	CASSYRAVNEQFF	TGTGCCAGCAGCTACAGGGCCGTCAATGAGCAGTTCTTC
TRBD1	-	TRBV7-9	TRBJ1-2	CASSLGTGGNRGYTF	TGTGCCAGCAGCTTAGGCACAGGGGGAAATCGTGGCTACACCTTC
-	-	TRBV4-1	TRBJ1-1	CASSNPGREAFF	TGCGCCAGCAGCAATCCGGGTCGCGAAGCTTTCTTT
TRBD1	-	TRBV12-3/TRBV12-4	TRBJ1-4	CASRPDRGADEKLFF	TGTGCCAGCAGACCTGACAGGGGCGCGGATGAAAAACTGTTTTTT
-	few	TRBV5-8	TRBJ2-4	CASSLEQSHIQYF	TGTGCCAGCAGCTTGGAACAGTCGCACATTCAGTACTTC
-	-	TRBV19	TRBJ1-1	CASSIPDSRGTEAFF	TGTGCCAGTAGTATTCCCGATTCTAGGGGGACTGAAGCTTTCTTT
-	-	TRBV7-3	TRBJ1-1	CASSLWGATEAFF	TGTGCCAGCAGCTTATGGGGGGCCACTGAAGCTTTCTTT
TRBD1	-	TRBV7-6	TRBJ2-4	CASSSGQGGSLLAKSIQYF	TGTGCCAGCAGCTCAGGACAGGGAGGTTCTCTTCTAGCCAAAAGCATTCAGTACTTC
TRBD2	few	TRBV5-5	TRBJ2-1	CASSPTGLAGESEQFF	TGTGCCAGCAGCCCGACGGGACTAGCGGGGGAAAGTGAGCAGTTCTTC
TRBD2	-	TRBV28	TRBJ2-5	CASTLAGGRKTQYF	TGTGCCAGCACCCTGGCGGGGGGGCGAAAGACCCAGTACTTC
TRBD1	few	TRBV12-3/TRBV12-4	TRBJ1-5	CASSLTGAGQPQHF	TGTGCCAGCAGCCTGACAGGGGCCGGGCAGCCCCAGCATTTT
-	few	TRBV27	TRBJ2-7	CASSLSVPEISYEQYF	TGTGCCAGCAGTTTAAGCGTGCCAGAGATCTCCTACGAGCAGTACTTC
-	few	TRBV6-1	TRBJ2-7	CASSPTEIYEQYF	TGTGCCAGCAGTCCGACAGAGATCTACGAGCAGTACTTC
-	few	TRBV7-3	TRBJ1-1	CASSLGGHLMNTEAFF	TGTGCCAGCAGCCTGGGGGGACACCTCATGAACACTGAAGCTTTCTTT
TRBD2	few	TRBV7-9	TRBJ2-2	CASGPSSGGRNTGELFF	TGTGCCAGCGGTCCCTCTAGCGGGGGTCGAAACACCGGGGAGCTGTTTTTT
TRBD1	-	TRBV5-1	TRBJ1-1	CASSPGTGKKNTEAFF	TGCGCCAGCAGCCCGGGGACAGGGAAAAAGAACACTGAAGCTTTCTTT
-	many	TRBV7-2	TRBJ2-3	CASSFFTFSTDTQYF	TGTGCCAGCAGCTTTTTCACATTTAGCACAGATACGCAGTATTTT
-	few	TRBV11-2	TRBJ1-6	CASSPWDRLSSYNSPLHF	TGTGCCAGCAGCCCGTGGGACCGACTGAGCTCCTATAATTCACCCCTCCACTTT
TRBD2	-	TRBV27	TRBJ2-7	CASSLSGGGGLYEQYF	TGTGCCAGCAGTTTATCTGGAGGCGGGGGGCTTTACGAGCAGTACTTC
TRBD1	few	TRBV19	TRBJ1-1	CASSIPHGTGWGNTEAFF	TGTGCCAGTAGTATACCTCACGGGACAGGGTGGGGGAACACTGAAGCTTTCTTT
TRBD1	few	TRBV4-1	TRBJ1-3	CASSQDQSADRGPGNTIYF	TGCGCCAGCAGCCAAGATCAGTCGGCGGACAGGGGGCCTGGAAACACCATATATTTT
TRBD2	-	TRBV4-1	TRBJ2-5	CASSPTSGGGGETQYF	TGCGCCAGCAGCCCAACTAGCGGGGGGGGCGGGGAGACCCAGTACTTC
-	-	TRBV18	TRBJ1-6	CASSPIQGGNSPLHF	TGTGCCAGCTCACCAATACAGGGAGGGAATTCACCCCTCCACTTT
-	-	TRBV7-6	TRBJ1-1	CASSLEARANTEAFF	TGTGCCAGCAGCTTAGAGGCCAGGGCGAACACTGAAGCTTTCTTT
-	few	TRBV15	TRBJ1-3	CATSRDGRYSGNTIYF	TGTGCCACCAGCAGAGATGGGCGGTACTCTGGAAACACCATATATTTT
-	-	TRBV7-8	TRBJ1-5	CASSYRSDQPQHF	TGTGCCAGCAGCTATAGAAGCGATCAGCCCCAGCATTTT
TRBD2	many	TRBV7-8	TRBJ2-3	CASSLDLLAGGTDTQYF	TGTGCCAGCAGCTTAGACCTACTAGCGGGGGGCACAGATACGCAGTATTTT
TRBD1	-	TRBV7-6	TRBJ2-5	CASSDGTAETQYF	TGTGCCAGCAGCGACGGGACAGCGGAGACCCAGTACTTC
TRBD1	few	TRBV5-6	TRBJ2-1	CASSSDTGTGVGEQFF	TGTGCCAGCAGCAGTGATACCGGGACAGGGGTTGGTGAGCAGTTCTTC
-	many	TRBV12-3/TRBV12-4	TRBJ2-2	CASSLVVNTGELFF	TGTGCCAGCAGTTTAGTAGTTAACACCGGGGAGCTGTTTTTT
-	few	TRBV6-2/TRBV6-3	TRBJ2-1	CASSYAGYEQFF	TGTGCCAGCAGTTACGCCGGGTACGAGCAGTTCTTC
-	-	TRBV20-1	TRBJ2-1	CSASRDTYGNEQFF	TGCAGTGCTAGTCGGGACACCTACGGGAATGAGCAGTTCTTC
-	-	TRBV19	TRBJ2-2	CASSNMAENTGELFF	TGTGCCAGTAGTAATATGGCCGAGAACACCGGGGAGCTGTTTTTT
TRBD2	few	TRBV15	TRBJ2-1	CATRDLAGGDNEQFF	TGTGCCACCCGAGATCTAGCGGGGGGAGACAATGAGCAGTTCTTC
-	few	TRBV6-1	TRBJ1-2	CASSSRRTTGPPNYGYTF	TGTGCCAGCAGTTCGAGACGTACAACTGGGCCGCCGAACTATGGCTACACCTTC
-	-	TRBV11-2	TRBJ1-2	CASSLWRRAGLDGYTF	TGTGCCAGCAGCTTATGGAGGCGGGCCGGTCTGGATGGCTACACCTTC
-	many	TRBV7-2	TRBJ1-1	CASNWMAGNTEAFF	TGTGCCAGCAATTGGATGGCGGGGAACACTGAAGCTTTCTTT
-	-	TRBV6-1	TRBJ2-1	CANTEVTGLVSYNEQFF	TGTGCCAACACCGAAGTAACAGGTTTAGTCTCCTACAATGAGCAGTTCTTC
-	few	TRBV7-9	TRBJ2-4	CASSLRGQAAKNIQYF	TGTGCCAGCAGCTTACGAGGGCAGGCGGCCAAAAACATTCAGTACTTC
-	-	TRBV5-1	TRBJ2-2	CASLPGARGTGELFF	TGCGCCAGCCTACCGGGGGCCCGGGGCACCGGGGAGCTGTTTTTT
TRBD1	-	TRBV24-1	TRBJ1-5	CATLGGTGGLSNQPQHF	TGTGCCACCCTCGGGGGGACAGGGGGGTTGAGCAATCAGCCCCAGCATTTT
TRBD1	-	TRBV12-3/TRBV12-4	TRBJ2-1	CASSRRQGTGNEQFF	TGTGCCAGCAGTCGCCGACAGGGGACTGGGAATGAGCAGTTCTTC
TRBD1	-	TRBV7-6	TRBJ1-3	CASSSTGGADTIYF	TGTGCCAGCAGCTCCACAGGGGGCGCGGACACCATATATTTT